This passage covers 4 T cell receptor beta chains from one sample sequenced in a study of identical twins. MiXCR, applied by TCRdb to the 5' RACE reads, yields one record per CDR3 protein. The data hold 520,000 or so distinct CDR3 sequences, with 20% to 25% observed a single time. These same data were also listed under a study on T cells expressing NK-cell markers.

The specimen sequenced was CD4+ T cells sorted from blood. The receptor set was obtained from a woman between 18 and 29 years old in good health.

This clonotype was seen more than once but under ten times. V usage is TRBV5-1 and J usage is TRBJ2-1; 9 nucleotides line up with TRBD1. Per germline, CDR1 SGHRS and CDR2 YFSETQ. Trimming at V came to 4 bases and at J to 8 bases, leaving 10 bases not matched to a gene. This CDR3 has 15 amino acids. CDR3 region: CASSDPGTGLHEQFF. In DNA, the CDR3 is TGCGCCAGCAGCGATCCCGGGACAGGGCTGCATGAGCAGTTCTTC.

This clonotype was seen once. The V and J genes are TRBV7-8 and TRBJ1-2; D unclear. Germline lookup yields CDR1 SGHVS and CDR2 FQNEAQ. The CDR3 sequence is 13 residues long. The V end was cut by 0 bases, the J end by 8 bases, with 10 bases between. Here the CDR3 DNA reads TGTGCCAGCAGCTTAGCGTTAGCGATAGGCTACACCTTC. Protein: CASSLALAIGYTF.

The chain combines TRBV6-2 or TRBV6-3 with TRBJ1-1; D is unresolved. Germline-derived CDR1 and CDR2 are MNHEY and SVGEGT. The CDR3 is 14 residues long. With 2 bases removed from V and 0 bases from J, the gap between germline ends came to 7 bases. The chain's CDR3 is CASSYEAMNTEAFF. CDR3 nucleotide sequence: TGTGCCAGCAGTTACGAGGCTATGAACACTGAAGCTTTCTTT.

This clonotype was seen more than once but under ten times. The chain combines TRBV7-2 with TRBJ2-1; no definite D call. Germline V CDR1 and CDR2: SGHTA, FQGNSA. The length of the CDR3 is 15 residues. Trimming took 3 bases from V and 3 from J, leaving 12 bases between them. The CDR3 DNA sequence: TGTGCCAGCAGCTTTTCGCGCGGTGTCTACAATGAGCAGTTCTTC. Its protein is CASSFSRGVYNEQFF. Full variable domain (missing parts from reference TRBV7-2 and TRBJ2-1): GAGVSQSPSNKVTEKGKDVELRCDPISGHTALYWYRQSLGQGLEFLIYFQGNSAPDKSGLPSDRFSAERTGGSVSTLTIQRTQQEDSAVYLCASSFSRGVYNEQFFGPGTRLTVL.